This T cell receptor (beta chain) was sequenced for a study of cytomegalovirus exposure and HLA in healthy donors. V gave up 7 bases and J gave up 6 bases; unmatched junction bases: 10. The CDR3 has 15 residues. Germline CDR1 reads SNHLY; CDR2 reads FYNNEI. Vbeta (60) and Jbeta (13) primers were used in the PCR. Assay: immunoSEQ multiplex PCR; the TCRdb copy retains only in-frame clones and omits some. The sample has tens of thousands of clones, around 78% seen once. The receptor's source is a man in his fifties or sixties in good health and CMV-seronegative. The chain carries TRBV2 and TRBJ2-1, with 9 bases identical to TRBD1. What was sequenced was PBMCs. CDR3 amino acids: CASIPGQGRSNEQFF. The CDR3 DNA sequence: TGTGCCAGCATTCCGGGACAGGGCAGGAGCAATGAGCAGTTCTTC.